This TCR beta chain was recovered during a study of breast tumors, draining lymph nodes, adjacent tissues. This clonotype has just a few counts. Antigen unknown. TCRdb redid the calling of the multiplex PCR reads with MiXCR, one entry per CDR3 protein. This sample has around 12,000 distinct CDR3 sequences; less than 85% occur once, and the top ten carry 44%. The V and J ends lost 5 bases and 0 bases, in that order; junction bases with no gene match: 7. The CDR3 covers 18 residues. From germline, CDR1 is LNHDA and CDR2 SQIVND (reference sequence). General study points: Data fit most tumor T cells coming from lymph node, expanding in tumor. Compared with lymph nodes, tumors were less diverse; compared with nontumor tissue, more. Data only fit, rather than demonstrated, lymph node origin of most tumor T cells.

The receptor's source is a female donor with breast cancer. Some clones in this sample may be carry-over from other donors' samples. Sequencing was carried out using tumor-adjacent breast tissue. The chain carries TRBV19 and TRBJ2-5; 15 bases line up with TRBD2. CDR3 in amino acids: CASSLGLAGGKYQETQYF. The CDR3 DNA sequence: TGTGCCAGTAGTCTAGGACTAGCGGGAGGGAAGTACCAAGAGACCCAGTACTTC.